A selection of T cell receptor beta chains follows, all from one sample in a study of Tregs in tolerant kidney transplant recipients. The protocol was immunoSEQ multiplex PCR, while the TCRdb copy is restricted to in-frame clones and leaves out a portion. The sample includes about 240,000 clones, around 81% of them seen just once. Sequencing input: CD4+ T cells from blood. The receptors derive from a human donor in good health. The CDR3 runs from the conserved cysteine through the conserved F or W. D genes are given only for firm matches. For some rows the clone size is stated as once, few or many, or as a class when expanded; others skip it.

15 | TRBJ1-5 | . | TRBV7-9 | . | CASSFSGDGNQPQHF | TGTGCCAGCAGCTTTTCGGGGGACGGCAATCAGCCCCAGCATTTT
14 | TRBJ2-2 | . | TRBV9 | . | CASSVWTATGELFF | TGTGCCAGCAGCGTTTGGACAGCCACCGGGGAGCTGTTTTTT
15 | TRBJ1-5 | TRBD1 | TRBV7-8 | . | CASSSQGAVNQPQHF | TGTGCCAGCAGCTCCCAGGGGGCAGTCAATCAGCCCCAGCATTTT
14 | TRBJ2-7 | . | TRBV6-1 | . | CASKKLTGHYEQYF | TGTGCCAGCAAGAAGTTAACAGGGCATTACGAGCAGTACTTC
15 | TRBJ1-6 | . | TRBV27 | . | CASSVTVLGNSPLHF | TGTGCCAGCAGTGTGACAGTACTAGGGAATTCACCCCTCCACTTT
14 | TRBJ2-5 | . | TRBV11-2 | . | CASSFRDFQETQYF | TGTGCCAGCAGCTTCCGGGACTTCCAAGAGACCCAGTACTTC
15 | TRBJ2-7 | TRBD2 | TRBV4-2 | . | CASSQETSGSHEQYF | TGTGCCAGCAGCCAAGAGACTAGCGGGAGCCACGAGCAGTACTTC
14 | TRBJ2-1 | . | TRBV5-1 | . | CASSMEWASDEQFF | TGCGCCAGCAGCATGGAATGGGCTAGCGATGAGCAGTTCTTC
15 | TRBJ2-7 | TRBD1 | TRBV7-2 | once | CASSLVDRGAYEQYF | TGTGCCAGCAGCTTAGTGGACAGGGGGGCCTACGAGCAGTACTTC
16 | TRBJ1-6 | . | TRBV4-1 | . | CASRNAGKQKNSPLHF | TGCGCCAGCAGGAACGCGGGAAAGCAGAAAAATTCACCCCTCCACTTT
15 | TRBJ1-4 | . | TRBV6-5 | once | CASSYEGQGWEKLFF | TGTGCCAGCAGTTACGAGGGGCAGGGGTGGGAAAAACTGTTTTTT
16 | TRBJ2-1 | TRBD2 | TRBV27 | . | CASAGGGLAAKNEQFF | TGTGCCAGCGCTGGTGGGGGACTAGCTGCGAAGAATGAGCAGTTCTTC
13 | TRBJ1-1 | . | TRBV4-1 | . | CASSPPSGAEAFF | TGCGCCAGCAGCCCTCCCTCCGGGGCTGAAGCTTTCTTT
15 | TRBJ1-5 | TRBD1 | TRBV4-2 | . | CASSRGQGVGQPQHF | TGTGCCAGCAGCCGGGGACAGGGCGTGGGTCAGCCCCAGCATTTT
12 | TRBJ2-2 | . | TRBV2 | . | CASSSDSGELFF | TGTGCCAGCAGTTCCGATAGCGGGGAGCTGTTTTTT
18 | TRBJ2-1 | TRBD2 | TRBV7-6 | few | CASSLVLAGRASYNEQFF | TGTGCCAGCAGCTTAGTTCTTGCCGGGAGGGCGTCCTACAATGAGCAGTTCTTC
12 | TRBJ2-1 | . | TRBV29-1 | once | CSVGTYYNEQFF | TGCAGCGTCGGGACTTACTACAATGAGCAGTTCTTC
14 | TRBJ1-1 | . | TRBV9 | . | CASSTRQENTEAFF | TGTGCCAGCAGCACCAGACAGGAGAACACTGAAGCTTTCTTT
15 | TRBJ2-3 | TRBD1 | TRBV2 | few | CASTSRDRGENTQYF | TGTGCCAGCACCTCCCGGGACAGGGGTGAGAATACGCAGTATTTT
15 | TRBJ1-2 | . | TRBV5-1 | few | CASSSGAATNYGYTF | TGCGCCAGCAGCAGCGGGGCGGCAACTAACTATGGCTACACCTTC
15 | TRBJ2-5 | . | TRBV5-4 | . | CASSSRKQGMETQYF | TGTGCCAGCAGCTCGAGAAAGCAGGGGATGGAGACCCAGTACTTC
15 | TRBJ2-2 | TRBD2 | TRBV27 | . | CASSLGRASVGELFF | TGTGCCAGCAGTTTAGGGAGGGCCTCGGTCGGGGAGCTGTTTTTT
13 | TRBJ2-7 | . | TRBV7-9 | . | CASSRDFSYEQYF | TGTGCCAGCAGCCGGGACTTCTCCTACGAGCAGTACTTC
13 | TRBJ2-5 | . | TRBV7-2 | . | CASSSYLNNGQYF | TGTGCCAGCAGCTCCTACCTTAATAACGGGCAGTACTTC
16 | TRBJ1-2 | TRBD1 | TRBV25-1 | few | CASSEPSGQGAMGYTF | TGTGCCAGCAGTGAACCGAGCGGACAGGGGGCGATGGGCTACACCTTC
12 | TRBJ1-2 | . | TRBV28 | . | CASSSTGYGYTF | TGTGCCAGCAGTTCTACAGGGTATGGCTACACCTTC
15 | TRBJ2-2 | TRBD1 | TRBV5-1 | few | CASTSTGGYTGELFF | TGCGCCAGCACTTCGACAGGGGGGTACACCGGGGAGCTGTTTTTT
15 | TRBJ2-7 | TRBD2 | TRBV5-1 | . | CASSLSGTSGNEQYF | TGCGCCAGCAGCTTATCCGGGACTAGCGGGAACGAGCAGTACTTC
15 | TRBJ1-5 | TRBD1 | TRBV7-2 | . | CASSLGQHSNQPQHF | TGTGCCAGCAGCTTGGGACAGCATAGCAATCAGCCCCAGCATTTT
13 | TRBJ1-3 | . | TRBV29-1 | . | CSGVRESGNTIYF | TGCAGCGGGGTGCGAGAATCTGGAAACACCATATATTTT
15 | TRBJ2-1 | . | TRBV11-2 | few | CASSLYLAAYNEQFF | TGTGCCAGCAGCTTATATTTGGCAGCCTACAATGAGCAGTTCTTC
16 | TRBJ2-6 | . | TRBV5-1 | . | CASSSTTGTGANVLTF | TGCGCCAGCAGCTCAACCACAGGGACTGGGGCCAACGTCCTGACTTTC
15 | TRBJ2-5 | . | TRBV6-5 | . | CASSYSRTIQETQYF | TGTGCCAGCAGTTACTCGAGAACGATTCAAGAGACCCAGTACTTC
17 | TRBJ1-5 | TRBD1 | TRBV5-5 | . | CASSFATGQNSNQPQHF | TGTGCCAGCAGCTTCGCTACGGGACAGAATAGCAATCAGCCCCAGCATTTT
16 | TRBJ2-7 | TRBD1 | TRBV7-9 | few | CASSLVVTGGAYEQYF | TGTGCCAGCAGCTTAGTGGTGACAGGGGGGGCCTACGAGCAGTACTTC
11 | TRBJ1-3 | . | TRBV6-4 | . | CARTGRNTIYF | TGTGCCAGGACTGGGAGAAACACCATATATTTT
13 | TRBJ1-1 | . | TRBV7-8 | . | CASSLGIAGRAFF | TGTGCCAGCAGCTTAGGGATCGCAGGGAGAGCTTTCTTT
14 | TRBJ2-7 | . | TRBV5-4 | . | CASSLGGYSYEQYF | TGTGCCAGCAGCTTGGGCGGATACTCCTACGAGCAGTACTTC
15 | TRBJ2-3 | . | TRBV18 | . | CASSPPGQGTDTRYF | TGTGCCAGCTCACCACCAGGTCAGGGCACAGATACGCGGTATTTT
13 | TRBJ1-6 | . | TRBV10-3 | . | CATQASYNSPLHF | TGTGCCACCCAAGCCTCCTATAATTCACCCCTCCACTTT
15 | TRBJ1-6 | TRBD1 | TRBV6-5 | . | CASSTQGAFNSPLHF | TGTGCCAGCAGTACGCAGGGGGCGTTCAATTCACCCCTCCACTTT
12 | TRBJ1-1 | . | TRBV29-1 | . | CSVRRRRTEAFF | TGCAGCGTTCGCCGACGGAGGACTGAAGCTTTCTTT
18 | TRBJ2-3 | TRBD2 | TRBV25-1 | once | CASSEGLAGGIITDTQYF | TGTGCCAGCAGTGAGGGACTAGCGGGAGGGATTATCACAGATACGCAGTATTTT
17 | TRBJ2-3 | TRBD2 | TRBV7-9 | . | CASTPGLAGGPGDTQYF | TGTGCCAGCACTCCGGGACTAGCGGGAGGGCCCGGAGATACGCAGTATTTT
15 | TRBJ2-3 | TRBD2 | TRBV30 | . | CAWRRGGSRTDTQYF | TGTGCCTGGAGGCGGGGGGGGTCTCGCACAGATACGCAGTATTTT
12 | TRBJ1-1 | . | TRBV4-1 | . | CASSQLNTEAFF | TGCGCCAGCAGCCAGCTGAACACTGAAGCTTTCTTT
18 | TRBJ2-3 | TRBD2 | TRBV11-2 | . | CASSLGLLAGTGTDTQYF | TGTGCCAGCAGCTTAGGCCTTCTAGCGGGGACCGGCACAGATACGCAGTATTTT
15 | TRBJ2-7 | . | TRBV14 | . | CASSQAGQGPYEQYF | TGTGCCAGCAGCCAAGCGGGGCAGGGCCCCTACGAGCAGTACTTC
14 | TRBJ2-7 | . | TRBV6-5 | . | CASSQQGLTYEQYF | TGTGCCAGCAGTCAGCAGGGGCTAACCTACGAGCAGTACTTC
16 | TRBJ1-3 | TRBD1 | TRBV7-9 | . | CASSPRTGISGSTIYF | TGTGCCAGCAGCCCCCGGACAGGCATCTCTGGAAGCACCATATATTTT
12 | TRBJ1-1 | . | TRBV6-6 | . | CASSSTGPEAFF | TGTGCCAGCAGCAGCACGGGGCCTGAAGCTTTCTTT
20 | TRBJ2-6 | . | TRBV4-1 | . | CASSHPRGRVFSSGANVLTF | TGCGCCAGCAGCCACCCCCGAGGCAGGGTATTTAGCTCTGGGGCCAACGTCCTGACTTTC
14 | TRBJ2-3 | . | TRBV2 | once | CASIRGGRTDTQYF | TGTGCCAGCATACGAGGGGGGCGCACAGATACGCAGTATTTT
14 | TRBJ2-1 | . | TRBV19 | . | CASSIGQNFNEQFF | TGTGCCAGTAGTATAGGGCAGAATTTCAATGAGCAGTTCTTC